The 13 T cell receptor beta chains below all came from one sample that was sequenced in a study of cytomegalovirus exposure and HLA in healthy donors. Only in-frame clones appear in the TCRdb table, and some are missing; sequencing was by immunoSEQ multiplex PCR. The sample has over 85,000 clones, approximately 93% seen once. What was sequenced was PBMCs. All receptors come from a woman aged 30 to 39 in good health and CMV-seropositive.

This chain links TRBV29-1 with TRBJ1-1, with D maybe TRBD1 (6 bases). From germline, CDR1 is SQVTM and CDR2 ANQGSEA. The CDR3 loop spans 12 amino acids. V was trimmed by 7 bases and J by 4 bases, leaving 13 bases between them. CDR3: CSANTGPTEAFF. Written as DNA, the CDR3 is TGCAGCGCCAATACAGGGCCCACTGAAGCTTTCTTT.

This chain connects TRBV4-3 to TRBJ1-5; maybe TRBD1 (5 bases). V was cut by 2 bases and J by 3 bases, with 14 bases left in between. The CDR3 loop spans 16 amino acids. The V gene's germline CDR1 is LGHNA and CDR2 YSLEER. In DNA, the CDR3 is TGCGCCAGCAGCCAAACCCTCGGGGGGATCAATCAGCCCCAGCATTTT. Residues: CASSQTLGGINQPQHF.

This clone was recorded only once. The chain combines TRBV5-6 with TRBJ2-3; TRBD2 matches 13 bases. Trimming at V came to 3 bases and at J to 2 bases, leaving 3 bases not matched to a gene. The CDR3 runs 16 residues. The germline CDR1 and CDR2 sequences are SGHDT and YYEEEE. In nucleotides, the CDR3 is TGTGCCAGCAGCTCGGGACTAGCGGGACCCACAGATACGCAGTATTTT. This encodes CASSSGLAGPTDTQYF.

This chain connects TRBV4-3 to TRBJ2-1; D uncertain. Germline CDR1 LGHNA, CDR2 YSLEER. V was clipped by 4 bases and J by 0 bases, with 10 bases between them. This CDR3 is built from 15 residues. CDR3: CASSRDPSSYNEQFF. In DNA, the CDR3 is TGCGCCAGCAGCCGAGACCCGAGCTCCTACAATGAGCAGTTCTTC.

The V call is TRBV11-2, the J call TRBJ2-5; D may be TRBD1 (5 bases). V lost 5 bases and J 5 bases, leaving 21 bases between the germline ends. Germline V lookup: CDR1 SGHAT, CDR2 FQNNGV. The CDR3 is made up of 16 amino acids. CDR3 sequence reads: CASSTPNRRSKETQYF. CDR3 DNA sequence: TGTGCCAGCAGCACCCCGAACAGGCGGAGCAAGGAGACCCAGTACTTC.

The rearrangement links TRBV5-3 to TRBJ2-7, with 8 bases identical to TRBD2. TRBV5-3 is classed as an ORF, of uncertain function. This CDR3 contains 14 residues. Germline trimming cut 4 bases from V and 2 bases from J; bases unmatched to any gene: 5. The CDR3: CARSLVAGTYEQYF. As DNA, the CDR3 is TGTGCCAGAAGCCTAGTAGCGGGGACCTACGAGCAGTACTTC.

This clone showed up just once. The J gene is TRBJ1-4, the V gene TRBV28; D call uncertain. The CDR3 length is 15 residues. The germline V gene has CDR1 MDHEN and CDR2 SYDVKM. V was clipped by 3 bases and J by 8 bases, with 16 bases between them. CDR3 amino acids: CASSFVAREKEKLFF. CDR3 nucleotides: TGTGCCAGCAGTTTTGTTGCCCGGGAGAAGGAAAAACTGTTTTTT.

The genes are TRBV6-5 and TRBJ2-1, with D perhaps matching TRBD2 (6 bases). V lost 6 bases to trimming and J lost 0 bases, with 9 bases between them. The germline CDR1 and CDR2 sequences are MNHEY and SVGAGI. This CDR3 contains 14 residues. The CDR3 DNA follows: TGTGCCAGCAGGGAGGGGAGCTCCTACAATGAGCAGTTCTTC. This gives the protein CASREGSSYNEQFF.

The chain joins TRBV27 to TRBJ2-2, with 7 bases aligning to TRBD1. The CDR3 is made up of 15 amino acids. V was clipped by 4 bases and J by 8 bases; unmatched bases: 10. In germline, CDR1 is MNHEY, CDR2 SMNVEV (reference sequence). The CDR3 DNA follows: TGTGCCAGCAGTTATATAGGGGGCATGGTTGGGGAGCTGTTTTTT. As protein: CASSYIGGMVGELFF.

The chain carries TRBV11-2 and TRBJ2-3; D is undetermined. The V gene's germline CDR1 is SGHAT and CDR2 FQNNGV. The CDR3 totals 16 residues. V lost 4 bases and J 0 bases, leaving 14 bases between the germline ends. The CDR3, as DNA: TGTGCCAGCAGCTCCGTCACGAGCCGAAGCACAGATACGCAGTATTTT. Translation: CASSSVTSRSTDTQYF.

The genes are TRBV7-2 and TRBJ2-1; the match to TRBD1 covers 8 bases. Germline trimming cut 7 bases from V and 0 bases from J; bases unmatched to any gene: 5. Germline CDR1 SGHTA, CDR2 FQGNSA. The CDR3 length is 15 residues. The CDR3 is CASTRQGSSYNEQFF. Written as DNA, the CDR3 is TGTGCCAGCACCAGACAGGGGAGCTCCTACAATGAGCAGTTCTTC.

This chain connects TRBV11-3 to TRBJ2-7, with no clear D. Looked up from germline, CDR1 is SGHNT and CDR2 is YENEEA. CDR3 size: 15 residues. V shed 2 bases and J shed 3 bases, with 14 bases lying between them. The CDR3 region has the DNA TGTGCCAGCAGCTTAAAGCCTCAGGCTGACTACGAGCAGTACTTC. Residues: CASSLKPQADYEQYF.

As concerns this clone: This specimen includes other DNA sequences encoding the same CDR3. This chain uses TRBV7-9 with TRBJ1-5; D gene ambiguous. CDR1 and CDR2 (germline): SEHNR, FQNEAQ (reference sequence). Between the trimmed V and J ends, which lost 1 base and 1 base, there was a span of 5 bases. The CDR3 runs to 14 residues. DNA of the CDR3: TGTGCCAGCAGCTTAGGCCAGAGCAATCAGCCCCAGCATTTT. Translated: CASSLGQSNQPQHF. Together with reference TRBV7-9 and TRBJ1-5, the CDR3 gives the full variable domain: DTGVSQNPRHKITKRGQNVTFRCDPISEHNRLYWYRQTLGQGPEFLTYFQNEAQLEKSRLLSDRFSAERPKGSFSTLEIQRTEQGDSAMYLCASSLGQSNQPQHFGDGTRLSIL.